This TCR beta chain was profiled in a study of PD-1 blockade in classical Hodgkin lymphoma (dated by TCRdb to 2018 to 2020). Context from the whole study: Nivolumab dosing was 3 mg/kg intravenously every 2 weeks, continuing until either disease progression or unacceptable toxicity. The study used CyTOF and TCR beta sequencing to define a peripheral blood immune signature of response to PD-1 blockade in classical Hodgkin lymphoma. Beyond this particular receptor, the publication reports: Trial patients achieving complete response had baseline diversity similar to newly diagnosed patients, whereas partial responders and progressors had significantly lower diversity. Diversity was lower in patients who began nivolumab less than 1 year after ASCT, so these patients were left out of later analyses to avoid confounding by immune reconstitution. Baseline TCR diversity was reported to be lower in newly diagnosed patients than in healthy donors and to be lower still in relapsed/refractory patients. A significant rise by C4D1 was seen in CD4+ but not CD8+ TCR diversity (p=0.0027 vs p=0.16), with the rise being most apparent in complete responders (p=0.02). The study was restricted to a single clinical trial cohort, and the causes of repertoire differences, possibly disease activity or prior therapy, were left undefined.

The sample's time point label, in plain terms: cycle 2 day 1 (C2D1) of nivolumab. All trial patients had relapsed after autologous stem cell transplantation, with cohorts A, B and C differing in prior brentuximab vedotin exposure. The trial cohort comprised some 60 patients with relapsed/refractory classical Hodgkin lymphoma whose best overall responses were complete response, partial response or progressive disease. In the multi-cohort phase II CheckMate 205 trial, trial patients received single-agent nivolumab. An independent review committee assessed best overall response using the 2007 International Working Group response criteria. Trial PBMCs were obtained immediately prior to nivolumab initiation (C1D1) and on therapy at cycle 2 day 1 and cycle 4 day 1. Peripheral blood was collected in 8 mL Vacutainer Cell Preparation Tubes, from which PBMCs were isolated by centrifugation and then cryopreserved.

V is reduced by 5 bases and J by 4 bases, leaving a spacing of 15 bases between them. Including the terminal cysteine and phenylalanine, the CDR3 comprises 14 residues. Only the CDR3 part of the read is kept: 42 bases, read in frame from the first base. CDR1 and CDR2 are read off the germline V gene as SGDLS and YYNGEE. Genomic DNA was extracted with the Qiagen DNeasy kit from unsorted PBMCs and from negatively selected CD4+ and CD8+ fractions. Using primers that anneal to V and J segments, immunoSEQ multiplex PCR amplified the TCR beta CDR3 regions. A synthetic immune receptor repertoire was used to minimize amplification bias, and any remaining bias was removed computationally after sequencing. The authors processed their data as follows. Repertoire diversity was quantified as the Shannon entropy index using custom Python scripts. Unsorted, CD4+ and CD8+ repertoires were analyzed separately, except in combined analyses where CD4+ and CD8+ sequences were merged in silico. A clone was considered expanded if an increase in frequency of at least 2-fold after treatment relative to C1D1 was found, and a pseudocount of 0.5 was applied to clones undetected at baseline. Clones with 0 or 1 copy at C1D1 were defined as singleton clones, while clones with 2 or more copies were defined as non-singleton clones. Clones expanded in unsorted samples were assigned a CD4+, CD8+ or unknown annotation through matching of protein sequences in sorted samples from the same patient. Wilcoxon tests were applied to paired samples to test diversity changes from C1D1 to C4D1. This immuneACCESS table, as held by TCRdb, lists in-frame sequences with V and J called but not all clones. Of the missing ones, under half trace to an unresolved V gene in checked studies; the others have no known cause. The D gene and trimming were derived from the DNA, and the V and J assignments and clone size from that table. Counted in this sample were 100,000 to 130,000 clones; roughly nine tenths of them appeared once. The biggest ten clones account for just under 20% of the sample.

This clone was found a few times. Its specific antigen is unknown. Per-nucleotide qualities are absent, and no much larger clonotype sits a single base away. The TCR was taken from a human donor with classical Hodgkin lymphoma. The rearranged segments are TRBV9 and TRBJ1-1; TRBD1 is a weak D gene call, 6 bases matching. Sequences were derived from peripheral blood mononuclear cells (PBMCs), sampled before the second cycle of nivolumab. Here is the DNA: TGTGCCAGCAGTTTACAGGGATGGTTCACTGAAGCTTTCTTT. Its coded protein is CASSLQGWFTEAFF. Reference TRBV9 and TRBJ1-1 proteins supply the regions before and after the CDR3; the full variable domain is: DSGVTQTPKHLITATGQRVTLRCSPRSGDLSVYWYQQSLDQGLQFLIQYYNGEERAKGNILERFSAQQFPDLHSELNLSSLELGDSALYFCASSLQGWFTEAFFGQGTRLTVV.